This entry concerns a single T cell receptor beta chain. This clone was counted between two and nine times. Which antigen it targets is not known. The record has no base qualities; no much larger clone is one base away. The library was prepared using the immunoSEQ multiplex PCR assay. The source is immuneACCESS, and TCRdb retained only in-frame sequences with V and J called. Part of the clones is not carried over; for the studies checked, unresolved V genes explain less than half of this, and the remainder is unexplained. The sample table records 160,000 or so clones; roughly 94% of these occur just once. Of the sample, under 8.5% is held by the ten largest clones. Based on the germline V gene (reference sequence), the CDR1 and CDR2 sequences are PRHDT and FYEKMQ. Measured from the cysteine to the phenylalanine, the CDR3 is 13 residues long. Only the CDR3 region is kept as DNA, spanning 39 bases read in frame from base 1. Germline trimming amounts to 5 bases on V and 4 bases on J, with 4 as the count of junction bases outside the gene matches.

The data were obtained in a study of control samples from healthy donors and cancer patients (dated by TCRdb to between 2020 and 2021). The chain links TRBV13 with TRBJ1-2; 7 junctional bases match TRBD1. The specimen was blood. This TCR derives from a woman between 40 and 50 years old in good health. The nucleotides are TGTGCCAGCAGCCTGACAGGGCTCTATGGCTACACCTTC. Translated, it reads CASSLTGLYGYTF. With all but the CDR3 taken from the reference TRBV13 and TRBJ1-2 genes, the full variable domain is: AAGVIQSPRHLIKEKRETATLKCYPIPRHDTVYWYQQGPGQDPQFLISFYEKMQSDKGSIPDRFSAQQFSDYHSELNMSSLELGDSALYFCASSLTGLYGYTFGSGTRLTVV.